The clone carrying this T cell receptor beta chain occurred a few times. These data are taken from a study of human T cells and chemical hapten exposure. Time point described: patch test 3, about 24 weeks after DPC sensitization. As for treatment: therapeutic diphenylcyclopropenone sensitization with weekly scalp DPC. CDR1 and CDR2 from the germline V gene are SGHRS and YFSETQ. This CDR3 comprises 16 residues. Trimming cost V 1 base and J 5 bases; bases outside gene matches: 4. As the library was built, unique molecular identifiers were attached to individual cDNA molecules. TCRdb reanalysed the RACE reads using MiXCR and keeps one entry per CDR3 protein. The sample consists of some 180,000 distinct CDR3 sequences, around 25% of them appearing once.

This chain joins TRBV5-1 and TRBJ2-3; 13 bases line up with TRBD2. This TCR was sampled from a woman aged 40-49 years with alopecia areata. Some clones in this sample may be carry-over from other donors' samples. The sample consisted of whole blood, taken in connection with sensitization to the hapten diphenylcyclopropenone (DPC). The CDR3 here is CASSLPGLAGLDTQYF. The CDR3 DNA sequence: TGCGCCAGCAGCTTGCCGGGACTAGCGGGATTAGATACGCAGTATTTT. The whole variable domain, remainder taken from reference TRBV5-1 and TRBJ2-3, is KAGVTQTPRYLIKTRGQQVTLSCSPISGHRSVSWYQQTPGQGLQFLFEYFSETQRNKGNFPGRFSGRQFSNSRSEMNVSTLELGDSALYLCASSLPGLAGLDTQYFGPGTRLTVL.